This passage covers 21 T cell receptor beta chains from one sample sequenced in a study of PD-1 blockade in classical Hodgkin lymphoma. Documented time point: newly diagnosed, previously untreated cHL patient sample. Only in-frame clones appear in the TCRdb table, and some are missing; sequencing was by immunoSEQ multiplex PCR. Of tens of thousands of clones in the sample, 93% were seen once. The sequencing input was peripheral blood mononuclear cells (PBMCs). The origin of the receptors is a human donor with classical Hodgkin lymphoma.

The chain combines TRBV11-2 with TRBJ1-3, with D possibly being TRBD1 (5 bases). Germline CDR1 SGHAT, CDR2 FQNNGV. CDR3 length: 14 residues. The ends were cut back, 2 bases at V and 8 bases at J, with 13 bases in the middle. CDR3 in DNA: TGTGCCAGCAGCTTACAGGGTCCTATGGACACCATATATTTT. This sequence encodes CASSLQGPMDTIYF.

The chain couples TRBV19 to TRBJ1-2; tentatively, D is TRBD1 (5 bases). V was shortened by 2 bases and J by 3 bases, with 10 bases between the two germline ends. This CDR3 is built from 14 residues. Looked up from germline, CDR1 is LNHDA and CDR2 is SQIVND (reference sequence). In nucleotides, the CDR3 is TGTGCCAGTAGTATATCTGGGGACTACTATGGCTACACCTTC. It codes for CASSISGDYYGYTF. The full variable domain, its missing parts supplied by reference TRBV19 and TRBJ1-2, is DGGITQSPKYLFRKEGQNVTLSCEQNLNHDAMYWYRQDPGQGLRLIYYSQIVNDFQKGDIAEGYSVSREKKESFPLTVTSAQKNPTAFYLCASSISGDYYGYTFGSGTRLTVV.

V gene TRBV7-2 combines with J gene TRBJ2-7; D is undetermined. Trimming left V 5 bases short and J 3 bases short, with 8 bases between. Germline CDR1 is SGHTA and CDR2 is FQGNSA. This CDR3 is 12 amino acids long. The CDR3 loop is CASSLYNYEQYF. Written as DNA, the CDR3 is TGTGCCAGCAGCCTCTACAACTACGAGCAGTACTTC.

The J gene is TRBJ2-7, the V gene TRBV10-2, with D possibly matching TRBD1 (5 bases). This CDR3 contains 10 residues. The V gene lost 10 bases and the J gene lost 6 bases, with 10 bases spanning the gap. Germline V gives CDR1 WSHSY, CDR2 SAAADI. The CDR3 is CATWQGEQYF. The CDR3 DNA follows: TGCGCCACCTGGCAGGGCGAGCAGTACTTC.

The chain combines TRBV10-3 with TRBJ1-2; 9 bases match TRBD1. The CDR3 has 14 residues. The J segment lost 6 bases and the V segment lost 10 bases, leaving 12 bases of the junction unmatched. Per the germline V gene, CDR1 is ENHRY and CDR2 is SYGVKD. DNA of the CDR3: TGTGCCACTTCTTGGACAGGGGATCGGCATGGCTACACCTTC. Translation gives CATSWTGDRHGYTF.

The rearrangement joins TRBV19 to TRBJ2-1; tentatively, D is TRBD2 (6 bases). The germline V gene encodes CDR1 LNHDA and CDR2 SQIVND (reference sequence). V lost 4 bases and J lost 3, with 10 bases in between. The CDR3 length is 14 residues. The CDR3 coding sequence is TGTGCCAGTAGTAATGACGGGAGCTACAATGAGCAGTTCTTC. It codes for CASSNDGSYNEQFF.

The chain is built from TRBV2 and TRBJ2-1; 11 nucleotides align to TRBD2. Germline V gives CDR1 SNHLY, CDR2 FYNNEI. With V trimmed by 5 bases and J by 7 bases, 1 base remained unmatched. The CDR3 runs to 13 residues. The CDR3 protein is CASSRTSGNEQFF. For the CDR3, the DNA is TGTGCCAGCAGTCGGACTAGCGGGAATGAGCAGTTCTTC.

The rearrangement uses TRBV13 and TRBJ1-5; no definite D call. Germline-derived CDR1 and CDR2 are PRHDT and FYEKMQ (reference sequence). Trimming pared 5 bases from V and 6 bases from J, leaving 8 bases between. The CDR3 totals 12 residues. In DNA, the CDR3 is TGTGCCAGCAGCGACACATGTCAGCCCCAGCATTTT. It is translated as CASSDTCQPQHF.

As concerns this clone: Other DNA sequences in this specimen translate into the identical CDR3. This rearrangement joins TRBV28 to TRBJ2-2; the D gene is possibly TRBD2 (5 bases). Deletions cut 2 bases from V and 2 bases from J, with 9 bases between. CDR1 is MDHEN, CDR2 SYDVKM, per germline. The CDR3 extends over 15 amino acids. CDR3 nucleotide sequence: TGTGCCAGCAGTTTAGGAGGTACAAACACCGGGGAGCTGTTTTTT. Amino acids: CASSLGGTNTGELFF.

This chain links TRBV7-6 with TRBJ2-2; 9 bases fit TRBD2. The CDR3 is made up of 17 amino acids. CDR1 and CDR2 from the germline V gene are SGHVS and FNYEAQ. After removal of 2 bases from V and 1 base from J, the junction contained 5 bases not matched to a gene. The CDR3 reads CASSLLLAGMNTGELFF. CDR3 DNA: TGTGCCAGCAGCTTACTCCTAGCGGGGATGAACACCGGGGAGCTGTTTTTT.

For this clone: Other DNA sequences from this sample encode an identical CDR3 as well. CDR3 sequence: CASSPDYEQYF. CDR3 DNA: TGTGCCAGCTCACCGGACTACGAGCAGTACTTC. The V gene is TRBV18, the J gene TRBJ2-7; no clear D. V was clipped by 3 bases and J by 3 bases, with 3 bases between them. The CDR3 has 11 amino acids. The germline V gene has CDR1 KGHSH and CDR2 LQKENI. The variable domain in full, completed from reference TRBV18 and TRBJ2-7, reads NAGVMQNPRHLVRRRGQEARLRCSPMKGHSHVYWYRQLPEEGLKFMVYLQKENIIDESGMPKERFSAEFPKEGPSILRIQQVVRGDSAAYFCASSPDYEQYFGPGTRLTVT.

This rearrangement joins TRBV7-9 to TRBJ2-1, with D unresolved. Trimming removed 1 base at V and 10 bases at J, with 11 bases between. Germline CDR1 and CDR2: SEHNR and FQNEAQ (reference sequence). There are 13 residues in the CDR3. This CDR3 reads CASSLDPVREQFF. In DNA form, the CDR3 reads TGTGCCAGCAGCTTAGATCCCGTCCGGGAGCAGTTCTTC.

This clone has only one observation. The chain uses TRBV18 and TRBJ2-7; 7 bases line up with TRBD1. Trimming cost V 2 bases and J 6 bases; bases outside gene matches: 10. The CDR3 is 15 amino acids. CDR1 is KGHSH, CDR2 LQKENI, per germline. Here the CDR3 DNA reads TGTGCCAGCTCACCAGGGGACAGATCCAGTCTCGAGCAGTACTTC. Its protein product is CASSPGDRSSLEQYF.

J is TRBJ1-1 and V is TRBV5-6; 7 nucleotides match TRBD1. V gave up 3 bases and J gave up 5 bases; unmatched junction bases: 10. The CDR3 is 15 amino acids. Germline values: CDR1 SGHDT, CDR2 YYEEEE. The CDR3 nucleotides read TGTGCCAGCAGCTCCGGACAGGTCCCGGGAACTGAAGCTTTCTTT. Its protein product is CASSSGQVPGTEAFF.

V usage is TRBV19 and J usage is TRBJ1-2; 7 nucleotides match TRBD1. Germline V gene sequence: CDR1 LNHDA, CDR2 SQIVND (reference sequence). J lost 3 bases, V lost 4 bases, and 2 bases had no gene match. This CDR3 has 13 amino acids. DNA of the CDR3: TGTGCCAGTAGTACGACAGGGTACTATGGCTACACCTTC. Encoded protein: CASSTTGYYGYTF.

This clone was counted once. The rearrangement links TRBV5-4 to TRBJ1-6; 9 nucleotides match TRBD1. The CDR3 is 16 amino acids. Trimming removed 0 bases from V and 7 bases from J; junction bases left unmatched: 5. In germline, CDR1 is SGHNT, CDR2 YYREEE (reference sequence). Here the CDR3 reads CASSLGTGQGNSPLHF. DNA of the CDR3: TGTGCCAGCAGCTTGGGCACTGGACAGGGGAATTCACCCCTCCACTTT.

The rearrangement uses TRBV5-4 and TRBJ2-7; TRBD1 matches 11 bases. The CDR3 is made up of 15 amino acids. Losses at the gene ends were 3 bases for V and 3 bases for J; bases not matched to a gene: 5. The V gene's germline CDR1 is SGHNT and CDR2 YYREEE (reference sequence). The DNA for the CDR3 is TGTGCCAGCAGCTCTGGACAGGGGGCTTTCTACGAGCAGTACTTC. Translation: CASSSGQGAFYEQYF.

This clone was counted only a few times. The chain uses TRBV30 and TRBJ2-3; D not certain. This CDR3 is built from 13 residues. Trimming stripped 1 base from V and 0 bases from J, with 5 bases between. Germline V lookup: CDR1 GTSNPN, CDR2 SVGIG (reference sequence). As DNA, the CDR3 is TGTGCCTGGAGTGGCATTAGCACAGATACGCAGTATTTT. This codes for CAWSGISTDTQYF.

The chain is built from TRBV10-3 and TRBJ1-2; D is perhaps TRBD1 (6 bases). The CDR3 length is 15 residues. Trimming cost V 2 bases and J 3 bases, with 13 bases left between them. The V gene's germline CDR1 is ENHRY and CDR2 SYGVKD. The CDR3 DNA sequence: TGTGCCATCAGTGAGGGTAGGGGGGCCCACTATGGCTACACCTTC. Encoded protein: CAISEGRGAHYGYTF.

The chain uses TRBV28 and TRBJ2-1; perhaps D is TRBD1 or TRBD2 (6 bases each). Per germline, CDR1 MDHEN and CDR2 SYDVKM. The length of the CDR3 is 15 residues. V was pared by 2 bases and J by 2 bases, with 10 bases between. CDR3: CASSLGGGPYNEQFF. CDR3 coding DNA: TGTGCCAGCAGTTTAGGTGGGGGGCCCTACAATGAGCAGTTCTTC. Full variable domain (missing parts from reference TRBV28 and TRBJ2-1): DVKVTQSSRYLVKRTGEKVFLECVQDMDHENMFWYRQDPGLGLRLIYFSYDVKMKEKGDIPEGYSVSREKKERFSLILESASTNQTSMYLCASSLGGGPYNEQFFGPGTRLTVL.

The chain carries TRBV25-1 and TRBJ1-3; D is unresolved. There are 17 residues in the CDR3. V lost 1 base and J 3 bases, leaving 16 bases between the germline ends. Germline-derived CDR1 and CDR2 are MGHDK and SYGVNS. CDR3 nucleotides: TGTGCCAGCAGTGAATTTTTCCCCGCGGTTTATGGAAACACCATATATTTT. It encodes CASSEFFPAVYGNTIYF.